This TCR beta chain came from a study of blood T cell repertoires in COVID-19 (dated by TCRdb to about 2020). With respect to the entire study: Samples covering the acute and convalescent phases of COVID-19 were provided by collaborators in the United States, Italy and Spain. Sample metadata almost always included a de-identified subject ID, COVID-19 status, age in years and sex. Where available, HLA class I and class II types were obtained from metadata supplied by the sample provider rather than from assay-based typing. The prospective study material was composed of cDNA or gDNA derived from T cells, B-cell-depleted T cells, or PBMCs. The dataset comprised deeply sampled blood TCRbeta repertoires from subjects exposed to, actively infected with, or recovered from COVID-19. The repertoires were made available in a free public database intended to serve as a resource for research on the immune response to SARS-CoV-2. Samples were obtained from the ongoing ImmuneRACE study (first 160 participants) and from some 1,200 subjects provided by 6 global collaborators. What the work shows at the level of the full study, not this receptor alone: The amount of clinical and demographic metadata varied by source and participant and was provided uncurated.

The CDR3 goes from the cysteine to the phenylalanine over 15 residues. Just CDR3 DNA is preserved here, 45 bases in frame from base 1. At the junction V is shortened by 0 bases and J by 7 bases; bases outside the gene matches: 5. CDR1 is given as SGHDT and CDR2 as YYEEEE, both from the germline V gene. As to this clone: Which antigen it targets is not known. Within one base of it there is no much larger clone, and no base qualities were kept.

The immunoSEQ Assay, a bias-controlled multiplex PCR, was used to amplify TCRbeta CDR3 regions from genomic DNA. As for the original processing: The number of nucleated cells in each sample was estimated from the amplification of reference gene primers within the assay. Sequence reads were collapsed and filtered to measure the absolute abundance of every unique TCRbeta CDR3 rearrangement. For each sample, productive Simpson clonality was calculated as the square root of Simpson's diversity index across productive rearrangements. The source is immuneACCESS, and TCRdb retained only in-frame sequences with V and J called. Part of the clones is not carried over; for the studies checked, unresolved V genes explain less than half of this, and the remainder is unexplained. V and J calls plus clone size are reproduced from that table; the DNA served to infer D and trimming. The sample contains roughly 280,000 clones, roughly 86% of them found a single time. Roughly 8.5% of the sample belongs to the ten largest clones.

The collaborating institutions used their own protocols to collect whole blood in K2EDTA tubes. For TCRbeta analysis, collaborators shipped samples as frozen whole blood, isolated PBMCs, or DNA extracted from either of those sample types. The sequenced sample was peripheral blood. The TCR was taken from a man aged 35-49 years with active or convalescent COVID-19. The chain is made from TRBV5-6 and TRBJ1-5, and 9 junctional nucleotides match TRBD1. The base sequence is TGTGCCAGCAGCTTGGACAGGGGGCGAGGACAGCCCCAGCATTTT. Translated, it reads CASSLDRGRGQPQHF. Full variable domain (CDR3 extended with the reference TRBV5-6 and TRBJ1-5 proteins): DAGVTQSPTHLIKTRGQQVTLRCSPKSGHDTVSWYQQALGQGPQFIFQYYEEEERQRGNFPDRFSGHQFPNYSSELNVNALLLGDSALYLCASSLDRGRGQPQHFGDGTRLSIL.